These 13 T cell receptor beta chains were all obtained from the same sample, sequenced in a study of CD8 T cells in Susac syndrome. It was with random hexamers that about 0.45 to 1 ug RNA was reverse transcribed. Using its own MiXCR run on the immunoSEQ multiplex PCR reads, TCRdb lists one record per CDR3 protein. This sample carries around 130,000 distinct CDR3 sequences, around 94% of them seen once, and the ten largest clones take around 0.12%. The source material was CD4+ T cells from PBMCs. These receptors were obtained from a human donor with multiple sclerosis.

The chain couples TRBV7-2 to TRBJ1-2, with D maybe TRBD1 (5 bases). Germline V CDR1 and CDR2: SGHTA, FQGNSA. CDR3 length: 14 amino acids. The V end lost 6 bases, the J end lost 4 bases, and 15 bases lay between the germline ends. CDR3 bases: TGTGCCAGCAGACAACCGGGGGGGGGCTATGGCTACACCTTC. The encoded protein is CASRQPGGGYGYTF. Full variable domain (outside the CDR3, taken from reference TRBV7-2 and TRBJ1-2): GAGVSQSPSNKVTEKGKDVELRCDPISGHTALYWYRQSLGQGLEFLIYFQGNSAPDKSGLPSDRFSAERTGGSVSTLTIQRTQQEDSAVYLCASRQPGGGYGYTFGSGTRLTVV.

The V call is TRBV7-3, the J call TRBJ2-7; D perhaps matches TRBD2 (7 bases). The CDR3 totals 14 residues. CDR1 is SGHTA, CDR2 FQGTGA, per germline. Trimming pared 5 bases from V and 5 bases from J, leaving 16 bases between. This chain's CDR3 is CASSPNPGGHEQYF. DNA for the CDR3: TGTGCCAGCAGCCCAAATCCGGGGGGCCACGAGCAGTACTTC.

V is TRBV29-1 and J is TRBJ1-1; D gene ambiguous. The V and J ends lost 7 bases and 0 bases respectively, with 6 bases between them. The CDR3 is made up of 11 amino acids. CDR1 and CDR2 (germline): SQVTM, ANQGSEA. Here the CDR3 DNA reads TGCAGCGCCGCAGTGAACACTGAAGCTTTCTTT. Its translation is CSAAVNTEAFF. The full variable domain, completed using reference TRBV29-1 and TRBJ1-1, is SAVISQKPSRDICQRGTSLTIQCQVDSQVTMMFWYRQQPGQSLTLIATANQGSEATYESGFVIDKFPISRPNLTFSTLTVSNMSPEDSSIYLCSAAVNTEAFFGQGTRLTVV.

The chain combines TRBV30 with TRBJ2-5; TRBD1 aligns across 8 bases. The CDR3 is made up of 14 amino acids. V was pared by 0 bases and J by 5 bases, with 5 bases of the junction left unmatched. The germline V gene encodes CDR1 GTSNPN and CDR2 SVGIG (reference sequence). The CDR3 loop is CAWSVLGQEETQYF. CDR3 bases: TGTGCCTGGAGTGTACTGGGACAGGAGGAGACCCAGTACTTC.

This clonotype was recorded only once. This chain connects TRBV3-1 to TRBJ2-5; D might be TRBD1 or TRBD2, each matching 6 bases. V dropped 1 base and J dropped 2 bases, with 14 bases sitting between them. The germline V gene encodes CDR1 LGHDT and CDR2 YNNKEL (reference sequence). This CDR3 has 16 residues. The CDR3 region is CASSQAVGGLQETQYF. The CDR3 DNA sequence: TGTGCCAGCAGCCAAGCAGTGGGGGGCCTACAAGAGACCCAGTACTTC.

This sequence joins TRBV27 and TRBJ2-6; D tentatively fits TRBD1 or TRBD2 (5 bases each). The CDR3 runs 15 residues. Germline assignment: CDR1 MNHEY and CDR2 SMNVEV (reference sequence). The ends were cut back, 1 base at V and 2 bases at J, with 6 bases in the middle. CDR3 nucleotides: TGTGCCAGCAGTTTATGGGGACCTGGGGCCAACGTCCTGACTTTC. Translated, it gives CASSLWGPGANVLTF.

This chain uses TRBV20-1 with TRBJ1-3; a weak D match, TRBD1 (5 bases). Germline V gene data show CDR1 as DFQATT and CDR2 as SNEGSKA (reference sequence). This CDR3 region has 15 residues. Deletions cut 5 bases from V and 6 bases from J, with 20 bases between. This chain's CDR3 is CSALPGHSGENTIYF. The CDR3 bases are TGCAGTGCTCTTCCAGGACATTCTGGAGAAAACACCATATATTTT.

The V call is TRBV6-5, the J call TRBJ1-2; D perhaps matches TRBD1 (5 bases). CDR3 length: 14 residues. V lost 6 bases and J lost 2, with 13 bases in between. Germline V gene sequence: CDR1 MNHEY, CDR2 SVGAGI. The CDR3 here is CASRPRGLNYGYTF. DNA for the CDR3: TGTGCCAGCAGACCCCGGGGCCTAAACTATGGCTACACCTTC.

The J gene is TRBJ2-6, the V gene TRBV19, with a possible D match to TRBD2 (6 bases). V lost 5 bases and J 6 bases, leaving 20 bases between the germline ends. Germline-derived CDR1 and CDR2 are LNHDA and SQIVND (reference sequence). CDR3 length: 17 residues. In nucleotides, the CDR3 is TGTGCCAGTAGTCCCGGGGGTCCCGGCTCGGCGGCCAACGTCCTGACTTTC. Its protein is CASSPGGPGSAANVLTF.

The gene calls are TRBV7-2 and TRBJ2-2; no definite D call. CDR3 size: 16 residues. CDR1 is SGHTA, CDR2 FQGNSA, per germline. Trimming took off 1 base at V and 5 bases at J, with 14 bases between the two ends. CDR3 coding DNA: TGTGCCAGCAGCTTAGGCAACCCAAAACTAACCGGGGAGCTGTTTTTT. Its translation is CASSLGNPKLTGELFF. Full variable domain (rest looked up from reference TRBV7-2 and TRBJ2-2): GAGVSQSPSNKVTEKGKDVELRCDPISGHTALYWYRQSLGQGLEFLIYFQGNSAPDKSGLPSDRFSAERTGGSVSTLTIQRTQQEDSAVYLCASSLGNPKLTGELFFGEGSRLTVL.

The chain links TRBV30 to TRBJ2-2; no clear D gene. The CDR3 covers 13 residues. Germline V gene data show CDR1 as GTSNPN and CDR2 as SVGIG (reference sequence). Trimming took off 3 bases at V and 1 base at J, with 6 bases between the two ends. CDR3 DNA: TGTGCCTGGAGCGTCGGGAACACCGGGGAGCTGTTTTTT. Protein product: CAWSVGNTGELFF.

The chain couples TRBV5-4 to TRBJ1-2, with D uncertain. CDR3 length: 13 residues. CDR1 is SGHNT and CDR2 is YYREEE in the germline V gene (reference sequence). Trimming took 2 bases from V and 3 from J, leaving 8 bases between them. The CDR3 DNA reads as TGTGCCAGCAGCTTCCCGGACCACTATGGCTACACCTTC. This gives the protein CASSFPDHYGYTF.

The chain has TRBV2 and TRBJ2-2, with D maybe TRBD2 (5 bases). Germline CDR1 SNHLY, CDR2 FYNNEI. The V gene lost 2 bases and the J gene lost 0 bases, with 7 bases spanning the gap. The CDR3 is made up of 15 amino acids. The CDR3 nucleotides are TGTGCCAGCAGTGAAACAGCGGCGAACACCGGGGAGCTGTTTTTT. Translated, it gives CASSETAANTGELFF.